Below, 17 T cell receptor beta chains from the same sample are listed, as sequenced in a study of T cell responses to AZD1222 COVID-19 vaccine (dated by TCRdb to about 2021). Library creation used the immunoSEQ multiplex PCR assay. Drawn from immuneACCESS, this table holds only the in-frame rearrangements with V and J called that TCRdb kept. Clones are partly lost; checked studies trace under half to an unresolved V gene and leave the rest unexplained. The sample table contains some 99,000 clones; only one count was recorded for around 87% of them. In total, the top ten clones hold 4.4% of the sample. The time point label corresponds to: about 28 days (+/-7) after the second vaccine dose. The sample was peripheral blood, taken 28 days after the second AZD1222 dose. The source is an adult who received the AZD1222 COVID-19 vaccine.

This clone came up a few times. The rearrangement joins TRBV29-1 to TRBJ2-1; a weak D match, TRBD2 (6 bases). The CDR3 has 14 amino acids. The germline V gene has CDR1 SQVTM and CDR2 ANQGSEA. Trimming cost V 6 bases and J 7 bases, with 19 bases left between them. The CDR3 is CSVRSGHGGNEQFF. In DNA form, the CDR3 reads TGCAGCGTCCGTAGCGGTCATGGCGGGAATGAGCAGTTCTTC.

This clone was seen a handful of times. This chain uses TRBV10-1 with TRBJ1-5, with D possibly TRBD1 on 6 matching bases. Germline loops: CDR1 WNHNN, CDR2 SYGVQD (reference sequence). The CDR3 is made up of 16 amino acids. V was shortened by 7 bases and J by 0 bases, with 16 bases between the two germline ends. For the CDR3, the DNA is TGCGCCAGCACCATACAGGGACGAAATAGCAATCAGCCCCAGCATTTT. Translation gives CASTIQGRNSNQPQHF.

The rearrangement uses TRBV7-9 and TRBJ1-1; D call uncertain. CDR3 length: 13 residues. Trimming removed 2 bases at V and 1 base at J, with 5 bases between. Germline-derived CDR1 and CDR2 are SEHNR and FQNEAQ (reference sequence). Here the CDR3 reads CASSLLGNTEAFF. The CDR3, as DNA: TGTGCCAGCAGCTTATTAGGGAACACTGAAGCTTTCTTT. The variable domain in full, completed from reference TRBV7-9 and TRBJ1-1, reads DTGVSQNPRHKITKRGQNVTFRCDPISEHNRLYWYRQTLGQGPEFLTYFQNEAQLEKSRLLSDRFSAERPKGSFSTLEIQRTEQGDSAMYLCASSLLGNTEAFFGQGTRLTVV.

The chain employs TRBV14 and TRBJ1-1; 9 bases align to TRBD1. V gave up 3 bases and J gave up 2 bases; unmatched junction bases: 10. The CDR3 length is 17 residues. Germline V gene sequence: CDR1 SGHDN, CDR2 FVKESK. The CDR3 DNA reads as TGTGCCAGCAGCCATCTCGGGACAGGGAGAAAAAACACTGAAGCTTTCTTT. This encodes CASSHLGTGRKNTEAFF.

As regards this clone: In the same sample, other DNA sequences code for this CDR3. The rearrangement uses TRBV19 and TRBJ1-2; 8 nucleotides align to TRBD1. This CDR3 region has 12 residues. J lost 8 bases, V lost 5 bases, and 4 bases had no gene match. Germline CDR1 LNHDA, CDR2 SQIVND (reference sequence). Here the CDR3 DNA reads TGTGCCAGTAGTCCCCGACAGGGGGGCTACACCTTC. Amino acids: CASSPRQGGYTF. Drawing the rest from reference TRBV19 and TRBJ1-2, the complete variable domain is DGGITQSPKYLFRKEGQNVTLSCEQNLNHDAMYWYRQDPGQGLRLIYYSQIVNDFQKGDIAEGYSVSREKKESFPLTVTSAQKNPTAFYLCASSPRQGGYTFGSGTRLTVV.

CDR3 region: CASSSDLRRTDTQYF. The CDR3 DNA reads as TGTGCCAGCAGCTCGGACCTGCGGAGGACAGATACGCAGTATTTT. V is TRBV7-2 and J is TRBJ2-3, with D perhaps TRBD2 (5 bases). Germline V lookup: CDR1 SGHTA, CDR2 FQGNSA. V shed 4 bases and J shed 3 bases, with 14 bases lying between them. The CDR3 length is 15 residues. Full variable domain (missing parts from reference TRBV7-2 and TRBJ2-3): GAGVSQSPSNKVTEKGKDVELRCDPISGHTALYWYRQSLGQGLEFLIYFQGNSAPDKSGLPSDRFSAERTGGSVSTLTIQRTQQEDSAVYLCASSSDLRRTDTQYFGPGTRLTVL.

This rearrangement joins TRBV7-3 to TRBJ2-3; the D gene is possibly TRBD1 (6 bases). CDR1 is SGHTA, CDR2 FQGTGA, per germline. Trimming cost V 3 bases and J 3 bases, with 19 bases left between them. The CDR3 runs 17 residues. Here the CDR3 reads CASSFPEEHQGTDTQYF. The CDR3 DNA reads TGTGCCAGCAGCTTCCCCGAGGAACATCAGGGGACAGATACGCAGTATTTT.

The CDR3 DNA is TGTGCCAGCAGCTTAACCGGGACTAGCGATGAGCAGTTCTTC. As protein: CASSLTGTSDEQFF. The chain links TRBV9 to TRBJ2-1; 10 bases agree with TRBD2. Losses at the gene ends were 4 bases for V and 8 bases for J; bases not matched to a gene: 6. The CDR3 is made up of 14 amino acids. In germline, CDR1 is SGDLS, CDR2 YYNGEE.

The chain is built from TRBV19 and TRBJ1-1; D ambiguous. This CDR3 contains 12 residues. Looked up from germline, CDR1 is LNHDA and CDR2 is SQIVND (reference sequence). The V end lost 2 bases, the J end lost 8 bases, and 9 bases lay between the germline ends. CDR3 loop: CASSISTGEAFF. As DNA, the CDR3 is TGTGCCAGTAGTATAAGTACGGGGGAAGCTTTCTTT.

CDR3 DNA sequence: TGCAGCGTGGGCACAGTAGCGGGGGGGTACCAAGAGACCCAGTACTTC. Translating gives CSVGTVAGGYQETQYF. The chain is built from TRBV29-1 and TRBJ2-5; 11 positions match TRBD2. Unmatched junction bases numbered 9, after V lost 6 bases and J lost 0 bases. There are 16 residues in the CDR3. The germline gives CDR1 SQVTM, CDR2 ANQGSEA.

The V call is TRBV6-1, the J call TRBJ1-6, with D maybe TRBD1 (6 bases). The V and J ends lost 0 bases and 6 bases respectively, with 9 bases between them. CDR3 size: 15 residues. Germline V gives CDR1 MNHNS, CDR2 SASEGT. CDR3 sequence: CASSEARTVNSPLHF. The CDR3 DNA sequence: TGTGCCAGCAGTGAAGCGCGGACAGTTAATTCACCCCTCCACTTT.

This clone was observed a handful of times. The V and J genes are TRBV7-2 and TRBJ2-1; D uncertain. The CDR3 has 15 residues. The germline V gene encodes CDR1 SGHTA and CDR2 FQGNSA. The V and J ends lost 5 bases and 0 bases respectively, with 11 bases between them. The CDR3 loop is CASSLGEVSYNEQFF. CDR3 DNA sequence: TGTGCCAGCAGCCTGGGCGAGGTCTCCTACAATGAGCAGTTCTTC.

This rearrangement joins TRBV6-2 or TRBV6-3 to TRBJ1-5, with D tentatively TRBD1 (5 bases). CDR1 is MNHEY and CDR2 is SVGEGT in the germline V gene. The CDR3 loop spans 18 amino acids. The V and J ends lost 0 bases and 3 bases respectively, with 18 bases between them. The chain's CDR3 is CASSYSIRGPYPNQPQHF. The CDR3 bases are TGTGCCAGCAGTTACTCGATAAGGGGCCCGTACCCCAATCAGCCCCAGCATTTT.

In its sample, this clone was seen once. CDR3 amino acids: CASSLGQFPTEAFF. The CDR3 DNA sequence: TGTGCCAGCAGCTTAGGACAGTTCCCCACTGAAGCTTTCTTT. The chain carries TRBV7-2 and TRBJ1-1; a possible D gene is TRBD1 (5 bases). Germline CDR1 and CDR2: SGHTA and FQGNSA. Trimming removed 1 base from V and 4 bases from J, with 10 bases in between. The CDR3 is 14 amino acids.

The chain recombines TRBV24-1 with TRBJ2-7; D gene uncertain. The germline V gene encodes CDR1 KGHDR and CDR2 SFDVKD. The CDR3 loop spans 12 amino acids. Trimming took 4 bases from V and 3 from J, leaving 6 bases between them. The CDR3 DNA reads TGTGCCACCAGTGACTCCCACTACGAGCAGTACTTC. This translates into CATSDSHYEQYF.

This chain uses TRBV21-1 with TRBJ2-3; the table's TRBD1 call for D was not verified on the DNA. TRBV21-1 is a recognized pseudogene. CDR3 length equals 15 residues. As DNA, the CDR3 is TGTGCCAGCAGCAAAGGAGGCAGGGCCACAGATACGCAGTATTTT. Its translation: CASSKGGRATDTQYF.

The chain recombines TRBV7-2 with TRBJ1-4; tentative D call: TRBD1 (5 bases). The ends were cut back, 4 bases at V and 8 bases at J, with 14 bases in the middle. CDR3 size: 14 residues. The germline V gene has CDR1 SGHTA and CDR2 FQGNSA. CDR3 protein: CASSYDRGREKLFF. CDR3 nucleotide sequence: TGTGCCAGCAGCTACGACAGAGGACGGGAAAAACTGTTTTTT.